This is a list of T cell receptor beta chains from one sample in a study of low-dose radiotherapy and immunotherapy resistance in tumors. TCRdb called the reads again in MiXCR, with one record for every CDR3 protein. The sample has 65,000 to 95,000 distinct CDR3 sequences; 15% to 20% are singletons. Specimen: PBMCs, collected before treatment. These receptor sequences come from a male donor with prostate cancer. CDR3s include the opening cysteine and the closing phenylalanine or tryptophan. A D gene is named only where the DNA matches it firmly. Size is stated for part of the rows, as once, few or many counts, or as a class when the clone is expanded.

clone size,D gene,J gene,V gene,CDR3 protein,CDR3 DNA
many,.,TRBJ2-2,TRBV18,CASSPGANSGTGELFF,TGTGCCAGCTCACCTGGAGCAAATTCAGGAACCGGGGAGCTGTTTTTT
many,.,TRBJ1-2,TRBV6-2/TRBV6-3,CASSEGQGKEGYTF,TGTGCCAGCAGTGAAGGGCAGGGGAAAGAAGGCTACACCTTC
.,TRBD2,TRBJ2-1,TRBV9,CASSLRLAGYSSYNEQFF,TGTGCCAGCAGCTTAAGACTAGCGGGGTATAGCTCCTACAATGAGCAGTTCTTC
many,TRBD2,TRBJ2-5,TRBV5-4,CASSYPGLGKETQYF,TGTGCCAGCAGCTATCCGGGACTAGGGAAAGAGACCCAGTACTTC
.,.,TRBJ2-3,TRBV12-3/TRBV12-4,CASSPPPQNWGDTQYF,TGTGCCAGCAGTCCCCCGCCTCAAAATTGGGGAGATACGCAGTATTTT
many,TRBD2,TRBJ2-5,TRBV6-6,CASRLAGAQETQYF,TGTGCCAGCAGACTAGCGGGGGCCCAAGAGACCCAGTACTTC
many,.,TRBJ1-2,TRBV29-1,CSVSRGYTF,TGCAGCGTTTCCCGCGGCTACACCTTC
many,.,TRBJ2-7,TRBV30,CAWGQGTYEQYF,TGTGCCTGGGGCCAGGGGACCTACGAGCAGTACTTC
.,TRBD1,TRBJ2-3,TRBV6-1,CASSERGQGNTQYF,TGTGCCAGCAGTGAAAGGGGACAGGGAAATACGCAGTATTTT
many,TRBD1,TRBJ2-5,TRBV6-2/TRBV6-3,CASSDGQVKKETQYF,TGTGCCAGCAGTGACGGACAGGTGAAAAAAGAGACCCAGTACTTC
many,.,TRBJ2-2,TRBV29-1,CSVDGQNTGELFF,TGCAGCGTTGACGGACAAAACACCGGGGAGCTGTTTTTT
many,.,TRBJ1-2,TRBV14,CASSPVERRSPTRGYGGYTF,TGTGCCAGCAGCCCGGTGGAACGGAGGAGCCCCACCAGGGGCTACGGTGGCTACACCTTC
many,.,TRBJ2-5,TRBV7-9,CASSSNQETQYF,TGTGCCAGCAGCTCGAACCAAGAGACCCAGTACTTC
many,TRBD2,TRBJ2-3,TRBV4-1,CASSQVARLAENTDTQYF,TGCGCCAGCAGCCAAGTAGCCCGACTAGCGGAAAACACAGATACGCAGTATTTT
.,TRBD1,TRBJ1-1,TRBV5-1,CASQTDQRQGREAFF,TGCGCCAGCCAGACCGATCAACGACAGGGCCGTGAAGCTTTCTTT